This T cell receptor beta chain was captured by sequencing in a study of blood T cells in healthy people across ages. This clonotype turned up a few times. Primed by a sample-barcoded 5' primer and a J-beta primer mix, a second PCR proceeded for roughly 6 to 12 cycles. TCRdb ran MiXCR on the 5' RACE reads and lists one entry per CDR3 protein. The sample yields some 760,000 distinct CDR3 sequences, approximately 25% seen once. The sample was also linked to a second study, of T cells of mothers and their children. That paper adds: Whatever RNA was extracted went entirely into cDNA synthesis, at about 1.5 ug per 15 ul. Mothers yielded over 8 million CDR3 reads, children several million each. With unrelated pairs as the comparison, related mother-child pairs had a slightly higher overlap that was not significant.

The sequencing sample was made of blood. The clonotype originates from a boy younger than 18 in good health.

CDR3 coding DNA: TGTGCCAACTCTCCGGTGGGTCAGACTGAAGCTTTCTTT. Its protein is CANSPVGQTEAFF. The chain is built from TRBV27 and TRBJ1-1; D gene ambiguous. V gave up 10 bases and J gave up 5 bases, with 17 bases separating them. The CDR3 is 13 residues long. Germline CDR1 MNHEY, CDR2 SMNVEV (reference sequence).